Detailed here is one TCR beta chain. Its antigen target is currently unknown. Per-base qualities were not stored, and no clone one base away is much larger. The entry originates in a study of blood T cell repertoires in COVID-19 (TCRdb year 2020). About the study as a whole: Samples covering the acute and convalescent phases of COVID-19 were provided by collaborators in the United States, Italy and Spain. Deeply sampled blood TCRbeta repertoires from subjects exposed to, actively infected with, or recovered from COVID-19 were included in the dataset. The material from the prospective study consisted of cDNA or gDNA derived from T cells, B-cell-depleted T cells, or PBMCs. The samples were drawn from two sources: the first 160 participants of the ongoing ImmuneRACE study, and 1,200 or so subjects contributed by 6 global collaborators. A freely available public database, intended as a resource for researchers studying the immune response to SARS-CoV-2, is where the repertoires were released. The sample metadata nearly always contained a de-identified subject ID, COVID-19 status, age in years and sex. Where available, HLA class I and class II types were taken from metadata supplied by the sample provider and were not determined by assay-based typing. Results the study describes overall, beyond this receptor: Clinical and demographic metadata were provided uncurated, with the amount varying by source and participant.

The immunoSEQ Assay, a bias-controlled multiplex PCR, was used to amplify TCRbeta CDR3 regions from genomic DNA. As for the original processing: The number of nucleated cells in each sample was estimated from the amplification of reference gene primers within the assay. Sequence reads were collapsed and filtered to measure the absolute abundance of every unique TCRbeta CDR3 rearrangement. For each sample, productive Simpson clonality was calculated by taking the square root of Simpson's diversity index across productive rearrangements. TCRdb took this table from immuneACCESS and kept in-frame rearrangements with V and J called. Such tables lack part of the clones; where checked against another copy, unresolved V genes explain under half of the gap, and the rest is unexplained. The V and J calls and clone size were taken over from that table, and D and trimming were inferred from the DNA. The sample table records more than 65,000 clones; over 65% of these occur just once. The ten largest clonotypes hold 12% of the sample.

CDR1 is given as SGHRS and CDR2 as YFSETQ, both from the germline V gene. The CDR3 holds 17 amino acids from the cysteine to the phenylalanine. This entry keeps only the CDR3 DNA: 51 bases, framed from base 1. The junction shows trimming of 5 bases on V and 5 bases on J, and the gene matches do not reach 9 bases of it. The collaborating institutions used their own protocols to collect whole blood in K2EDTA tubes. Collaborator samples were shipped for TCRbeta analysis as frozen whole blood, isolated PBMCs, or DNA extracted from either sample type. The TCR was taken from a human donor in a cohort sampled during active COVID-19. Recombination linked TRBV5-1 to TRBJ1-6; 11 junctional bases match TRBD1. Sequencing was carried out using peripheral blood. The DNA sequence reads TGCGCCAGCAGTACGACCGGGACAGGGGGGAATAATTCACCCCTCCACTTT. This yields the protein CASSTTGTGGNNSPLHF.